The rows below give T cell receptor beta chains drawn from one sample of a study of shared clonotypes between healthy human individuals. Libraries were prepared by immunoSEQ multiplex PCR; TCRdb keeps only in-frame clonotypes and omits some of them. The data contain about 1 million clones, roughly 70% of them singletons. The specimen was memory CD4+ T cells sorted from blood. All receptors come from a man between 18 and 29 years old in good health. Each CDR3 is given with its conserved first and last residue. Fields, in order: CDR3 DNA, CDR3 protein, J gene, clone size, V gene, D gene. A D gene is named only where the DNA matches it firmly. A clone size is listed for some rows: how often the clone was seen (once, few, many), or a class if it is expanded.

CDR3 DNA: TGTGCCAGCAGCGTATCCGGGGATCCTAGGGAAAAACTGTTTTTT
CDR3 protein: CASSVSGDPREKLFF
J gene: TRBJ1-4
clone size: -
V gene: TRBV9
D gene: -

CDR3 DNA: TGCACCACCGGGACAGGGGGCTTTGATGAGCAGTTCTTC
CDR3 protein: CTTGTGGFDEQFF
J gene: TRBJ2-1
clone size: few
V gene: TRBV29-1
D gene: TRBD1

CDR3 DNA: TGCAGTGCTAGGATACGGAATGAGCAGTTCTTC
CDR3 protein: CSARIRNEQFF
J gene: TRBJ2-1
clone size: -
V gene: TRBV20-1
D gene: -

CDR3 DNA: TGTGCCAGCAGCCCGGACAGAGATTCTCAGCCCCAGCATTTT
CDR3 protein: CASSPDRDSQPQHF
J gene: TRBJ1-5
clone size: -
V gene: TRBV5-4
D gene: -

CDR3 DNA: TGTGCCAGCAGCTTACCCGCCTCTGGGGCCAACGTCCTGACTTTC
CDR3 protein: CASSLPASGANVLTF
J gene: TRBJ2-6
clone size: -
V gene: TRBV7-2
D gene: -

CDR3 DNA: TGTGCCAGCAGCTTAGTGTTCTCATCCGGGACGCCCCAGCATTTT
CDR3 protein: CASSLVFSSGTPQHF
J gene: TRBJ1-5
clone size: -
V gene: TRBV7-2
D gene: -

CDR3 DNA: TGCGCCAGCAGCCAAGCCCAGCTATATAGCGGGGGCACAGATACGCAGTATTTT
CDR3 protein: CASSQAQLYSGGTDTQYF
J gene: TRBJ2-3
clone size: -
V gene: TRBV4-1
D gene: TRBD2

CDR3 DNA: TGTGCCAGCAGCCCCCTCGGGGACAGCCTAAGTGGCTACACCTTC
CDR3 protein: CASSPLGDSLSGYTF
J gene: TRBJ1-2
clone size: -
V gene: TRBV9
D gene: TRBD1

CDR3 DNA: TGTGCCTGGGCTCCAAAAGGAACAGATACGCAGTATTTT
CDR3 protein: CAWAPKGTDTQYF
J gene: TRBJ2-3
clone size: -
V gene: TRBV30
D gene: -

CDR3 DNA: TGTGCCAGCAGCTTGGTTGGTCAGCCCCAGCATTTT
CDR3 protein: CASSLVGQPQHF
J gene: TRBJ1-5
clone size: -
V gene: TRBV4-2
D gene: -

CDR3 DNA: TGTGCCAGCAGCGACTCCCGGGACAGGGGATACGAGCAGTACTTC
CDR3 protein: CASSDSRDRGYEQYF
J gene: TRBJ2-7
clone size: -
V gene: TRBV6-6
D gene: TRBD1

CDR3 DNA: TGTGCCAGCCCACCGGCGGGGTCAAACACCGGGGAGCTGTTTTTT
CDR3 protein: CASPPAGSNTGELFF
J gene: TRBJ2-2
clone size: -
V gene: TRBV18
D gene: -

CDR3 DNA: TGTGCCAGCAGTGAGGGGGGGCAAACCTACGAGCAGTACTTC
CDR3 protein: CASSEGGQTYEQYF
J gene: TRBJ2-7
clone size: few
V gene: TRBV6-1
D gene: -

CDR3 DNA: TGTGCCTCAAGGACAGGCCGCGAGCAGTACTTC
CDR3 protein: CASRTGREQYF
J gene: TRBJ2-7
clone size: -
V gene: TRBV30
D gene: TRBD1

CDR3 DNA: TGTGCCAGCAGTTCGCCTCTCGCGCGGGAGGGCCCCGAGCAGTACTTC
CDR3 protein: CASSSPLAREGPEQYF
J gene: TRBJ2-7
clone size: -
V gene: TRBV27
D gene: TRBD2

CDR3 DNA: TGCAGCGTTACTATAGCGGGAGTGGCCTACGAGCAGTACTTC
CDR3 protein: CSVTIAGVAYEQYF
J gene: TRBJ2-7
clone size: -
V gene: TRBV29-1
D gene: TRBD2

CDR3 DNA: TGTGCCAGCAGCTCCCAGTTAGGAGGGTTCGACACTGAAGCTTTCTTT
CDR3 protein: CASSSQLGGFDTEAFF
J gene: TRBJ1-1
clone size: -
V gene: TRBV5-4
D gene: -

CDR3 DNA: TGTGCCAGCAGTTTCTTGGACAGGGGCCTCCAAGAGACCCAGTACTTC
CDR3 protein: CASSFLDRGLQETQYF
J gene: TRBJ2-5
clone size: few
V gene: TRBV28
D gene: TRBD1

CDR3 DNA: TGTGCCAGCAGCTCGGGACAGGGCCAGGGTGAAGCTTTCTTT
CDR3 protein: CASSSGQGQGEAFF
J gene: TRBJ1-1
clone size: many
V gene: TRBV5-6
D gene: TRBD1

CDR3 DNA: TGTGCCAGCAGTTATGGGCAGACCCGACAGCCCCAGCATTTT
CDR3 protein: CASSYGQTRQPQHF
J gene: TRBJ1-5
clone size: -
V gene: TRBV6-5
D gene: -

CDR3 DNA: TGTGCCAGCAGCTTAGAGGGGGGCGGCGAGCAGTACTTC
CDR3 protein: CASSLEGGGEQYF
J gene: TRBJ2-7
clone size: many
V gene: TRBV7-8
D gene: -

CDR3 DNA: TGTGCCAGCTCACTCCGGGAGCATAATTCACCCCTCCACTTT
CDR3 protein: CASSLREHNSPLHF
J gene: TRBJ1-6
clone size: -
V gene: TRBV18
D gene: -

CDR3 DNA: TGCGCCAGCAGCCCCGGGCCTTCGGTGGGTGAAAAACTGTTTTTT
CDR3 protein: CASSPGPSVGEKLFF
J gene: TRBJ1-4
clone size: -
V gene: TRBV5-1
D gene: -

CDR3 DNA: TGTGCCAGCAGCCAAAGACAGGGTCATGGCTACACCTTC
CDR3 protein: CASSQRQGHGYTF
J gene: TRBJ1-2
clone size: -
V gene: TRBV7-9
D gene: TRBD1

CDR3 DNA: TGTGCCAGCAGTTTATACGGGCCAGGGCGCACAGATACGCAGTATTTT
CDR3 protein: CASSLYGPGRTDTQYF
J gene: TRBJ2-3
clone size: -
V gene: TRBV28
D gene: -

CDR3 DNA: TGCAGTGTCCAGGGGCCCGCTGAGCAGTTCTTC
CDR3 protein: CSVQGPAEQFF
J gene: TRBJ2-1
clone size: -
V gene: TRBV20-1
D gene: -

CDR3 DNA: TGTGCCAGCAGTTACTCGAAAGTGACCCAGTACTTC
CDR3 protein: CASSYSKVTQYF
J gene: TRBJ2-5
clone size: few
V gene: TRBV6-5
D gene: -